Each of the 22 T cell receptor beta chains below was sequenced from the same sample in a study of OX40 agonist ivuxolimab in advanced cancers. Receptors were amplified or captured by the immunoSEQ multiplex PCR assay. In its TCRdb copy, this immuneACCESS table keeps in-frame sequences only and misses some clones. Where compared with another copy, unresolved V genes explain less than half of these, and the others have no known cause. In all, the sample holds about 69,000 clones, and 70% to 90% of those were seen once. The ten largest clones represent 5.5% to 7% of the sample. The sample in question was CD4+ or CD8+ T cells sorted from blood, obtained in a trial of the OX40 agonist ivuxolimab. The receptors were gathered from an adult with an advanced solid tumor such as melanoma, head and neck, liver or kidney cancer.

As concerns this clone: An end of the junction does not agree with germline; a read error may underlie this. The V call is TRBV7-9, the J call TRBJ1-2; perhaps TRBD1 as D (5 bases). The V gene's germline CDR1 is SEHNR and CDR2 FQNEAQ (reference sequence). The CDR3 length is 12 residues. The CDR3 DNA is TGTGCCAGCAGCTTAAGTGGTTTGCAGGGACCATTC. Its protein product is CASSLSGLQGPF. Complete variable domain (other parts from reference TRBV7-9 and TRBJ1-2): DTGVSQNPRHKITKRGQNVTFRCDPISEHNRLYWYRQTLGQGPEFLTYFQNEAQLEKSRLLSDRFSAERPKGSFSTLEIQRTEQGDSAMYLCASSLSGLQGPFGSGTRLTVV.

The rearrangement uses TRBV5-1 and TRBJ1-1; D is unclear. Germline V gene lookup returns CDR1 SGHRS and CDR2 YFSETQ. The CDR3 runs to 11 residues. With 4 bases removed from V and 11 bases from J, the gap between germline ends came to 12 bases. The CDR3 DNA reads as TGCGCCAGCAGCACGGGTCTCCGGGCTTTCTTT. Protein sequence: CASSTGLRAFF.

This clone was recorded only once. J is TRBJ2-7 and V is TRBV12-5; D possibly corresponds to TRBD2 (5 bases). Trimming took off 1 base at V and 2 bases at J, with 9 bases between the two ends. The length of the CDR3 is 14 residues. Looked up from germline, CDR1 is LGHNT and CDR2 is FRNRAP. CDR3 region: CASGLGAGPYEQYF. The CDR3 coding sequence is TGTGCTAGTGGTTTGGGCGCGGGCCCCTACGAGCAGTACTTC.

In DNA form, the CDR3 reads TGTGCCAGCAGCTTTGGACAGGGCGACGAGCAGTACTTC. Its translation: CASSFGQGDEQYF. This chain connects TRBV11-2 to TRBJ2-7; 8 bases are a match to TRBD1. In germline, CDR1 is SGHAT, CDR2 FQNNGV. V trimming: 3 bases; J trimming: 5 bases; junction bases outside the gene matches: 3. The CDR3 consists of 13 residues.

J is TRBJ1-1 and V is TRBV6-5; no definite D call. The V gene's germline CDR1 is MNHEY and CDR2 SVGAGI. The CDR3 loop spans 12 amino acids. Trimming removed 10 bases from V and 0 bases from J, with 9 bases in between. CDR3 DNA: TGTGCCACCGCCGGGATGAACACTGAAGCTTTCTTT. It translates to CATAGMNTEAFF.

The chain joins TRBV4-3 to TRBJ1-5; D is ambiguous. CDR1 and CDR2 (germline): LGHNA, YSLEER. This CDR3 has 14 residues. Trimming left V 0 bases short and J 7 bases short, with 10 bases between. The CDR3 loop reads CASSQDARSQPQHF. The CDR3 bases are TGCGCCAGCAGCCAAGATGCCAGGTCGCAGCCCCAGCATTTT.

The CDR3: CSVPSGARDTQYF. DNA for the CDR3: TGCAGCGTTCCTAGCGGGGCCCGGGATACGCAGTATTTT. The chain uses TRBV29-1 and TRBJ2-3; 9 bases match TRBD2. This CDR3 spans 13 amino acids. Unmatched junction bases numbered 6, after V lost 5 bases and J lost 6 bases. CDR1 is SQVTM, CDR2 ANQGSEA, per germline.

The V call is TRBV7-9, the J call TRBJ2-4; possibly TRBD2 for D (5 bases). The CDR3 length is 14 residues. The ends were cut back, 0 bases at V and 13 bases at J, with 16 bases in the middle. CDR1 is SEHNR, CDR2 FQNEAQ, per germline (reference sequence). The CDR3 sequence: CASSLAGGSGSQYF. CDR3 nucleotides: TGTGCCAGCAGCTTAGCGGGCGGGTCCGGGTCCCAGTACTTC.

The rearrangement joins TRBV7-2 to TRBJ2-1; TRBD2 aligns across 9 bases. V was pared by 4 bases and J by 9 bases, with 10 bases of the junction left unmatched. This CDR3 has 15 residues. Germline V gives CDR1 SGHTA, CDR2 FQGNSA. The CDR3 DNA follows: TGTGCCAGCAGCTCCCCACCCTTTAGCGGGAGTGAGCAGTTCTTC. Translating gives CASSSPPFSGSEQFF.

The chain uses TRBV10-3 and TRBJ1-4; 10 positions match TRBD1. Germline V gives CDR1 ENHRY, CDR2 SYGVKD. The V and J ends lost 10 bases and 8 bases, in that order; junction bases with no gene match: 4. CDR3 length equals 12 residues. The CDR3 here is CATGTGAEKLFF. CDR3 bases: TGTGCCACCGGGACAGGGGCCGAAAAACTGTTTTTT.

The rearrangement links TRBV7-3 to TRBJ2-2; 9 bases map to TRBD2. The V and J ends lost 0 bases and 8 bases, in that order; junction bases with no gene match: 10. Germline V CDR1 and CDR2: SGHTA, FQGTGA. CDR3 length: 17 residues. The CDR3 nucleotides read TGTGCCAGCAGCTTAACGGGGCTAGCGGGGCAAGCGGGGGAGCTGTTTTTT. Translation: CASSLTGLAGQAGELFF. Complete variable domain (other parts from reference TRBV7-3 and TRBJ2-2): GAGVSQTPSNKVTEKGKYVELRCDPISGHTALYWYRQSLGQGPEFLIYFQGTGAADDSGLPNDRFFAVRPEGSVSTLKIQRTERGDSAVYLCASSLTGLAGQAGELFFGEGSRLTVL.

This rearrangement joins TRBV11-3 to TRBJ2-2; 7 bases match TRBD2. The CDR3 length is 15 residues. Germline-derived CDR1 and CDR2 are SGHNT and YENEEA. After removal of 1 base from V and 5 bases from J, the junction contained 4 bases not matched to a gene. The CDR3 protein is CASSLAGGGTGELFF. CDR3 bases: TGTGCCAGCAGCTTAGCGGGAGGAGGGACCGGGGAGCTGTTTTTT.

The V call is TRBV9, the J call TRBJ2-1; 9 nucleotides match TRBD2. The CDR3 is made up of 18 amino acids. The V segment lost 3 bases and the J segment 7 bases; nucleotides outside the gene matches: 17. Germline V gives CDR1 SGDLS, CDR2 YYNGEE. The CDR3 bases are TGTGCCAGCAGCGAGGGGCTGGGGGGTAGCGGGAGTAGGAATGAGCAGTTCTTC. Translation: CASSEGLGGSGSRNEQFF. The whole variable domain, remainder taken from reference TRBV9 and TRBJ2-1, is DSGVTQTPKHLITATGQRVTLRCSPRSGDLSVYWYQQSLDQGLQFLIQYYNGEERAKGNILERFSAQQFPDLHSELNLSSLELGDSALYFCASSEGLGGSGSRNEQFFGPGTRLTVL.

The chain links TRBV7-2 to TRBJ2-1, with D hard to call. V lost 5 bases to trimming and J lost 0 bases, with 5 bases between them. CDR3 length: 13 amino acids. From germline, CDR1 is SGHTA and CDR2 FQGNSA. The DNA of the CDR3 is TGTGCCAGCAGCCCTAGCTCCTACAATGAGCAGTTCTTC. Its translation: CASSPSSYNEQFF.

This chain connects TRBV4-1 to TRBJ2-1; D unresolved. Trimming cost V 0 bases and J 7 bases, with 4 bases left between them. The length of the CDR3 is 12 residues. From germline, CDR1 is MGHRA and CDR2 YSYEKL. This CDR3 is CASSQDRNEQFF. As DNA, the CDR3 is TGCGCCAGCAGCCAAGATAGGAATGAGCAGTTCTTC.

The rearrangement uses TRBV5-1 and TRBJ2-2, with unresolved D. The CDR3 covers 14 residues. Germline loops: CDR1 SGHRS, CDR2 YFSETQ. Trimming pared 0 bases from V and 7 bases from J, leaving 10 bases between. CDR3 sequence: CASSLVGIGGELFF. CDR3 DNA: TGCGCCAGCAGCTTGGTAGGGATTGGCGGGGAGCTGTTTTTT.

This chain uses TRBV6-6 with TRBJ2-7; the D is unclear. The CDR3 length is 13 residues. V was pared by 5 bases and J by 3 bases, with 11 bases between. Germline values: CDR1 MNHNY, CDR2 SVGAGI (reference sequence). Here the CDR3 DNA reads TGTGCCAGCAGTCCCTCAGTGGGCTACGAGCAGTACTTC. Protein product: CASSPSVGYEQYF.

This sequence joins TRBV20-1 and TRBJ1-2, with D possibly being TRBD1 (6 bases). Trimming pared 6 bases from V and 9 bases from J, leaving 14 bases between. Germline CDR1 DFQATT, CDR2 SNEGSKA (reference sequence). The CDR3 sequence is 11 residues long. The CDR3 is CSANADRSYTF. CDR3 DNA sequence: TGCAGTGCAAACGCTGACAGGAGCTACACCTTC.

The chain employs TRBV10-3 and TRBJ2-7; D is uncertain. CDR3 size: 10 residues. Trimming took 10 bases from V and 3 from J, leaving 7 bases between them. Looked up from germline, CDR1 is ENHRY and CDR2 is SYGVKD. CDR3 amino acids: CATFGYEQYF. The CDR3 coding sequence is TGTGCCACCTTCGGCTACGAGCAGTACTTC.

The chain is built from TRBV7-2 and TRBJ2-2; D perhaps matches TRBD1 (6 bases). V lost 7 bases and J lost 6, with 15 bases in between. Germline lookup yields CDR1 SGHTA and CDR2 FQGNSA. The CDR3 spans 14 residues. The CDR3 is CASTGQTAAGELFF. CDR3 sequence (DNA): TGTGCCAGCACCGGACAGACGGCCGCCGGGGAGCTGTTTTTT.

The V and J genes are TRBV10-3 and TRBJ2-1; TRBD2 agrees at 7 bases. The V segment lost 3 bases and the J segment 6 bases; nucleotides outside the gene matches: 8. Germline V gene data show CDR1 as ENHRY and CDR2 as SYGVKD. The CDR3 consists of 15 residues. Written as DNA, the CDR3 is TGTGCCATCAGTGAACTACGGGAGGCGTTCAATGAGCAGTTCTTC. This sequence encodes CAISELREAFNEQFF.

The V call is TRBV4-3, the J call TRBJ2-7, with D uncertain. V shed 0 bases and J shed 1 base, with 10 bases lying between them. The germline V gene encodes CDR1 LGHNA and CDR2 YSLEER. This CDR3 has 15 residues. In DNA, the CDR3 is TGCGCCAGCAGCCAAGAGGCACGAGCATCCTACGAGCAGTACTTC. Its protein product is CASSQEARASYEQYF.